This T cell receptor (beta chain) was sequenced in a study of blood T cell repertoires in COVID-19. Background on the study: From the United States, Italy and Spain came samples of acute and convalescent COVID-19.

Everyone who took part was roughly 18 to 89 years old, and they came from about two dozen US areas. Per the authors' pipeline: Amplification with reference gene primers provided the estimates of nucleated cell counts. Repertoires were generated with immunoSEQ multiplex PCR, while TCRdb's copy carries only in-frame clones and drops some. That table gives V, J and clone size, and the DNA gave D and trimming. The repertoire holds some 200,000 clones, around 90% seen once, with 2% to 2.5% in the top ten. V lost 0 bases to trimming and J lost 0 bases; unmatched junction nucleotides: 9. Germline assignment: CDR1 KGHDR and CDR2 SFDVKD. The CDR3 length is 20 residues.

The sequenced material came from PBMCs or T cells enriched from blood (not recorded which). V is TRBV24-1 and J is TRBJ2-1, with TRBD2 matching over 11 bases. The sequence derives from a woman in her twenties or thirties who had recovered from COVID-19. CDR3 residues: CATSDLGGTSGEGSYNEQFF. CDR3 bases: TGTGCCACCAGTGATTTGGGGGGGACTAGCGGAGAGGGCTCCTACAATGAGCAGTTCTTC.